This T cell receptor (beta chain) was obtained from a study of CD8+CD57+ T cells in acquired aplastic anemia. Between the trimmed V and J ends, which lost 0 bases and 5 bases, there was a span of 14 bases. Germline V gene sequence: CDR1 SGHRS, CDR2 YFSETQ. This CDR3 is 15 amino acids long. Previously, flow cytometry had revealed CD8+CD57+ cell expansion in the patients chosen for sequencing. All patients were therapy-naive when blood was sampled. The study profiled TCR beta VDJ and CDR3 using genomic DNA as template. TCRdb itself ran the reads through MiXCR, one entry per CDR3 protein. The data show a few hundred thousand distinct CDR3 sequences, roughly 45% seen once. This clonotype was observed many times.

The chain links TRBV5-1 to TRBJ1-1; no clear D. Sample: sorted CD4+, CD8+, or CD8+CD57+ T cells (not recorded which) from PBMCs. This TCR was recovered from a human donor with aplastic anemia. CDR3 nucleotide sequence: TGCGCCAGCAGCTTGGAGGGAGGGTGGGAAACTGAAGCTTTCTTT. Translated: CASSLEGGWETEAFF.